This T cell receptor beta chain was sequenced during a study of cytomegalovirus exposure and HLA in healthy donors. The CDR3 is 18 amino acids. From germline, CDR1 is SSHAT and CDR2 FNYEAQ (reference sequence). Notes on this clone: One end of the junction varies from germline; a read error may be responsible.

Assay used: immunoSEQ multiplex PCR; TCRdb lists only in-frame clones, some missing. This table holds 100,000 to 150,000 clones, around nine tenths found once. These donors were members of the roughly 110-subject validation cohort, a group separate from the roughly 700-subject first cohort. The chain is built from TRBV7-7 and TRBJ2-5, with TRBD2 identical over 13 bases. Sequenced material: PBMCs. The sequence was collected from a man in his thirties or forties in good health and CMV-seronegative. The CDR3 sequence is CASSHSSGLAGDQETQYF. The CDR3 coding sequence is TGTGCTAGCAGCCACAGCTCCGGACTAGCGGGGGACCAAGAGACCCAGTACTTC.